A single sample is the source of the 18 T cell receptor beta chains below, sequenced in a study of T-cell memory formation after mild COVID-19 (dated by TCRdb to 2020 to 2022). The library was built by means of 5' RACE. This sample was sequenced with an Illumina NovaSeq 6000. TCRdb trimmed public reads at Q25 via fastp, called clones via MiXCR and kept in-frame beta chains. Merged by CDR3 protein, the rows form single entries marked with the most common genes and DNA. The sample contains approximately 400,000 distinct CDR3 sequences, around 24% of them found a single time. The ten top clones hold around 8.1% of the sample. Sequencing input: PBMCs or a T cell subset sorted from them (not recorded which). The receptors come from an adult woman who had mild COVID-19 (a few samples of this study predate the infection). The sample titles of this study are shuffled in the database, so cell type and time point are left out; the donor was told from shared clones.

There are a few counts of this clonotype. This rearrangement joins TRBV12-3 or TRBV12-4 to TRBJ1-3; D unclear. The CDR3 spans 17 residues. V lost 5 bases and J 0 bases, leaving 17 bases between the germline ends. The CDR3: CASSPNGGIVSGNTIYF. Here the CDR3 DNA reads TGTGCCAGCAGTCCAAATGGAGGGATCGTCTCTGGAAACACCATATATTTT.

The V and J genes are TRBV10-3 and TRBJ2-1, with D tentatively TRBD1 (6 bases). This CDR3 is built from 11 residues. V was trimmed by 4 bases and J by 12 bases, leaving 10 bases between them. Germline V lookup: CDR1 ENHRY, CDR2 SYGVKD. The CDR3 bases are TGTGCCATCAGTGTGGGGGCAGGGCAGTTCTTC. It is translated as CAISVGAGQFF.

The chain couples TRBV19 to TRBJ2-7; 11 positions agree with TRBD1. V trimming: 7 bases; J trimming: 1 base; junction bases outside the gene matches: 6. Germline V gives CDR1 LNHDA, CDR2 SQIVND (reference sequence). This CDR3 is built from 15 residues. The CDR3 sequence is CASTMGQGESYEQYF. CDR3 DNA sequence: TGTGCCAGTACCATGGGACAGGGGGAATCCTACGAGCAGTACTTC. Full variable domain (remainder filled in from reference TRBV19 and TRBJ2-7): DGGITQSPKYLFRKEGQNVTLSCEQNLNHDAMYWYRQDPGQGLRLIYYSQIVNDFQKGDIAEGYSVSREKKESFPLTVTSAQKNPTAFYLCASTMGQGESYEQYFGPGTRLTVT.

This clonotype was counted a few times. The CDR3, as DNA: TGTGCCAGCAGCTTACGGGTCCCTCAGGGGGATGAGCAGTTCTTC. It yields the protein CASSLRVPQGDEQFF. The V and J genes are TRBV7-6 and TRBJ2-1; the match to TRBD1 covers 7 bases. V gave up 2 bases and J gave up 8 bases; unmatched junction bases: 9. The CDR3 sequence is 15 residues long. Germline values: CDR1 SGHVS, CDR2 FNYEAQ.

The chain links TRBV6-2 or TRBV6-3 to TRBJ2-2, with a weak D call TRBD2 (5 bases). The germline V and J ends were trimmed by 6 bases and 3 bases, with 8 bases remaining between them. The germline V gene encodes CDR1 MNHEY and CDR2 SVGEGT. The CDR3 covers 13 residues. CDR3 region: CASSLLDTGELFF. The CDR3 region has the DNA TGTGCCAGCAGCCTACTAGACACCGGGGAGCTGTTTTTT.

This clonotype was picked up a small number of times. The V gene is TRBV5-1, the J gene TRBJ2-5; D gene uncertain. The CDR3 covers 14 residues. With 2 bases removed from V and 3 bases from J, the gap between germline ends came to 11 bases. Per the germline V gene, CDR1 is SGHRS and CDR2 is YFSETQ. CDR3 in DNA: TGCGCCAGCAGCTTCCGACCCGAAAAAGAGACCCAGTACTTC. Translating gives CASSFRPEKETQYF.

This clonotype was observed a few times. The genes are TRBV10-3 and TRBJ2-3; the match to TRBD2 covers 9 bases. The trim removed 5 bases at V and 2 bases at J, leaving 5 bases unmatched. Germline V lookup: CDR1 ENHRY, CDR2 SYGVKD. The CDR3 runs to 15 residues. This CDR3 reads CAISSAGGHTDTQYF. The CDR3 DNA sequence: TGTGCCATCAGTTCAGCGGGGGGACACACAGATACGCAGTATTTT.

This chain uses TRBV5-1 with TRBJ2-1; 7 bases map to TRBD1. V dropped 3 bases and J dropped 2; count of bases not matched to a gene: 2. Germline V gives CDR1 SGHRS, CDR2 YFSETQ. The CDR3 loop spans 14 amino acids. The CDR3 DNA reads TGCGCCAGCAGCTGGGGGACAGCCTACAATGAGCAGTTCTTC. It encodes CASSWGTAYNEQFF.

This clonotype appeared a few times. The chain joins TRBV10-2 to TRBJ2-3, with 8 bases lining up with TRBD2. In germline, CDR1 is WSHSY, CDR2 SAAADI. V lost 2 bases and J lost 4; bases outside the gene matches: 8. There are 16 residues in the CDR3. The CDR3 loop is CASSEPKRERSDTQYF. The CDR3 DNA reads TGCGCCAGCAGTGAGCCTAAGCGGGAGCGATCAGATACGCAGTATTTT.

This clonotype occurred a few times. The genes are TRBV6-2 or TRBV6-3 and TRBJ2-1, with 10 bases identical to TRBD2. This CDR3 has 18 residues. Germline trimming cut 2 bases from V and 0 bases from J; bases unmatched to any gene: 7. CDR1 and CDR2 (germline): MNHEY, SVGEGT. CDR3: CASSYTSGVLSSYNEQFF. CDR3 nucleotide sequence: TGTGCCAGCAGTTACACTAGCGGGGTTCTTAGCTCCTACAATGAGCAGTTCTTC.

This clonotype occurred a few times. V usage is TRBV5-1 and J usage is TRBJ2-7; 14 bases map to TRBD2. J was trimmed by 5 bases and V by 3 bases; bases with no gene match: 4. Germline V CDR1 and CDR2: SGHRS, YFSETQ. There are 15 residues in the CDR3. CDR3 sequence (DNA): TGCGCCAGCAGCTCCAGACTAGCGGGGGGGCACGAGCAGTACTTC. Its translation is CASSSRLAGGHEQYF.

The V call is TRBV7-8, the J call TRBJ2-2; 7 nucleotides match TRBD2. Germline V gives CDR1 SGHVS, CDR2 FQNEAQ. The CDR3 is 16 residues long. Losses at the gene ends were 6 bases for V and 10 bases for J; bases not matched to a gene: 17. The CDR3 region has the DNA TGTGCCAGCAGGTTAACGGGGGGAACCACCCCGTTGGAGCTGTTTTTT. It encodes CASRLTGGTTPLELFF.

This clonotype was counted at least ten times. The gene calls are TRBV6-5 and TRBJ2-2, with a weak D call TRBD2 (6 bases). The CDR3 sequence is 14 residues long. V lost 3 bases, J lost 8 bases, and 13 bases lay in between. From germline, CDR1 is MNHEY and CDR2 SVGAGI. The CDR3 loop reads CASSYRASDGELFF. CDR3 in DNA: TGTGCCAGCAGTTATCGGGCTAGCGATGGGGAGCTGTTTTTT.

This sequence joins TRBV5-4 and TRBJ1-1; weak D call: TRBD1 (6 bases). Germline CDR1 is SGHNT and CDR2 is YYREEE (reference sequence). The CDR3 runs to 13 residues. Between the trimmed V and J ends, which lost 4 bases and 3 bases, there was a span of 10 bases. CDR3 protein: CASSVDSDTEAFF. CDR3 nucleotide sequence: TGTGCCAGCAGCGTGGACAGTGACACTGAAGCTTTCTTT.

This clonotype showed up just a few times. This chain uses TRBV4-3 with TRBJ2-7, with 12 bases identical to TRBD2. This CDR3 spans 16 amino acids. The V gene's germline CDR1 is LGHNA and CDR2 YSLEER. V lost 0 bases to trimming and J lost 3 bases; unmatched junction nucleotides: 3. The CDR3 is CASSQEPTSGSYEQYF. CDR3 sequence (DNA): TGCGCCAGCAGCCAAGAACCGACTAGCGGGAGCTACGAGCAGTACTTC.

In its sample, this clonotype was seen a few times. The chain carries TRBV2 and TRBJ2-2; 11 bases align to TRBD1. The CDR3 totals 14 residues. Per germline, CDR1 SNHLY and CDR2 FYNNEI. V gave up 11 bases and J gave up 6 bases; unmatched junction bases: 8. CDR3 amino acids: CAGGSGQGAGELFF. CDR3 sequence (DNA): TGTGCCGGCGGCTCGGGACAGGGGGCCGGGGAGCTGTTTTTT.

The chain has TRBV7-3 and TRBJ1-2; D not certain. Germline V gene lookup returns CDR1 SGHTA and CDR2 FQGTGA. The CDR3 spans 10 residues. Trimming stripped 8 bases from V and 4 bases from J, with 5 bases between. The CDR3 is CASDTYGYTF. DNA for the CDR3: TGTGCCAGCGACACCTATGGCTACACCTTC.

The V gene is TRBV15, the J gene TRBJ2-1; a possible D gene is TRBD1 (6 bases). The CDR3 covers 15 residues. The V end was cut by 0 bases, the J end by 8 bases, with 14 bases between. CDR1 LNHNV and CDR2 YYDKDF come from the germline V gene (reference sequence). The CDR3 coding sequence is TGTGCCACCAGCAGAGATCAAGGGGGAATCGATGAGCAGTTCTTC. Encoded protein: CATSRDQGGIDEQFF.